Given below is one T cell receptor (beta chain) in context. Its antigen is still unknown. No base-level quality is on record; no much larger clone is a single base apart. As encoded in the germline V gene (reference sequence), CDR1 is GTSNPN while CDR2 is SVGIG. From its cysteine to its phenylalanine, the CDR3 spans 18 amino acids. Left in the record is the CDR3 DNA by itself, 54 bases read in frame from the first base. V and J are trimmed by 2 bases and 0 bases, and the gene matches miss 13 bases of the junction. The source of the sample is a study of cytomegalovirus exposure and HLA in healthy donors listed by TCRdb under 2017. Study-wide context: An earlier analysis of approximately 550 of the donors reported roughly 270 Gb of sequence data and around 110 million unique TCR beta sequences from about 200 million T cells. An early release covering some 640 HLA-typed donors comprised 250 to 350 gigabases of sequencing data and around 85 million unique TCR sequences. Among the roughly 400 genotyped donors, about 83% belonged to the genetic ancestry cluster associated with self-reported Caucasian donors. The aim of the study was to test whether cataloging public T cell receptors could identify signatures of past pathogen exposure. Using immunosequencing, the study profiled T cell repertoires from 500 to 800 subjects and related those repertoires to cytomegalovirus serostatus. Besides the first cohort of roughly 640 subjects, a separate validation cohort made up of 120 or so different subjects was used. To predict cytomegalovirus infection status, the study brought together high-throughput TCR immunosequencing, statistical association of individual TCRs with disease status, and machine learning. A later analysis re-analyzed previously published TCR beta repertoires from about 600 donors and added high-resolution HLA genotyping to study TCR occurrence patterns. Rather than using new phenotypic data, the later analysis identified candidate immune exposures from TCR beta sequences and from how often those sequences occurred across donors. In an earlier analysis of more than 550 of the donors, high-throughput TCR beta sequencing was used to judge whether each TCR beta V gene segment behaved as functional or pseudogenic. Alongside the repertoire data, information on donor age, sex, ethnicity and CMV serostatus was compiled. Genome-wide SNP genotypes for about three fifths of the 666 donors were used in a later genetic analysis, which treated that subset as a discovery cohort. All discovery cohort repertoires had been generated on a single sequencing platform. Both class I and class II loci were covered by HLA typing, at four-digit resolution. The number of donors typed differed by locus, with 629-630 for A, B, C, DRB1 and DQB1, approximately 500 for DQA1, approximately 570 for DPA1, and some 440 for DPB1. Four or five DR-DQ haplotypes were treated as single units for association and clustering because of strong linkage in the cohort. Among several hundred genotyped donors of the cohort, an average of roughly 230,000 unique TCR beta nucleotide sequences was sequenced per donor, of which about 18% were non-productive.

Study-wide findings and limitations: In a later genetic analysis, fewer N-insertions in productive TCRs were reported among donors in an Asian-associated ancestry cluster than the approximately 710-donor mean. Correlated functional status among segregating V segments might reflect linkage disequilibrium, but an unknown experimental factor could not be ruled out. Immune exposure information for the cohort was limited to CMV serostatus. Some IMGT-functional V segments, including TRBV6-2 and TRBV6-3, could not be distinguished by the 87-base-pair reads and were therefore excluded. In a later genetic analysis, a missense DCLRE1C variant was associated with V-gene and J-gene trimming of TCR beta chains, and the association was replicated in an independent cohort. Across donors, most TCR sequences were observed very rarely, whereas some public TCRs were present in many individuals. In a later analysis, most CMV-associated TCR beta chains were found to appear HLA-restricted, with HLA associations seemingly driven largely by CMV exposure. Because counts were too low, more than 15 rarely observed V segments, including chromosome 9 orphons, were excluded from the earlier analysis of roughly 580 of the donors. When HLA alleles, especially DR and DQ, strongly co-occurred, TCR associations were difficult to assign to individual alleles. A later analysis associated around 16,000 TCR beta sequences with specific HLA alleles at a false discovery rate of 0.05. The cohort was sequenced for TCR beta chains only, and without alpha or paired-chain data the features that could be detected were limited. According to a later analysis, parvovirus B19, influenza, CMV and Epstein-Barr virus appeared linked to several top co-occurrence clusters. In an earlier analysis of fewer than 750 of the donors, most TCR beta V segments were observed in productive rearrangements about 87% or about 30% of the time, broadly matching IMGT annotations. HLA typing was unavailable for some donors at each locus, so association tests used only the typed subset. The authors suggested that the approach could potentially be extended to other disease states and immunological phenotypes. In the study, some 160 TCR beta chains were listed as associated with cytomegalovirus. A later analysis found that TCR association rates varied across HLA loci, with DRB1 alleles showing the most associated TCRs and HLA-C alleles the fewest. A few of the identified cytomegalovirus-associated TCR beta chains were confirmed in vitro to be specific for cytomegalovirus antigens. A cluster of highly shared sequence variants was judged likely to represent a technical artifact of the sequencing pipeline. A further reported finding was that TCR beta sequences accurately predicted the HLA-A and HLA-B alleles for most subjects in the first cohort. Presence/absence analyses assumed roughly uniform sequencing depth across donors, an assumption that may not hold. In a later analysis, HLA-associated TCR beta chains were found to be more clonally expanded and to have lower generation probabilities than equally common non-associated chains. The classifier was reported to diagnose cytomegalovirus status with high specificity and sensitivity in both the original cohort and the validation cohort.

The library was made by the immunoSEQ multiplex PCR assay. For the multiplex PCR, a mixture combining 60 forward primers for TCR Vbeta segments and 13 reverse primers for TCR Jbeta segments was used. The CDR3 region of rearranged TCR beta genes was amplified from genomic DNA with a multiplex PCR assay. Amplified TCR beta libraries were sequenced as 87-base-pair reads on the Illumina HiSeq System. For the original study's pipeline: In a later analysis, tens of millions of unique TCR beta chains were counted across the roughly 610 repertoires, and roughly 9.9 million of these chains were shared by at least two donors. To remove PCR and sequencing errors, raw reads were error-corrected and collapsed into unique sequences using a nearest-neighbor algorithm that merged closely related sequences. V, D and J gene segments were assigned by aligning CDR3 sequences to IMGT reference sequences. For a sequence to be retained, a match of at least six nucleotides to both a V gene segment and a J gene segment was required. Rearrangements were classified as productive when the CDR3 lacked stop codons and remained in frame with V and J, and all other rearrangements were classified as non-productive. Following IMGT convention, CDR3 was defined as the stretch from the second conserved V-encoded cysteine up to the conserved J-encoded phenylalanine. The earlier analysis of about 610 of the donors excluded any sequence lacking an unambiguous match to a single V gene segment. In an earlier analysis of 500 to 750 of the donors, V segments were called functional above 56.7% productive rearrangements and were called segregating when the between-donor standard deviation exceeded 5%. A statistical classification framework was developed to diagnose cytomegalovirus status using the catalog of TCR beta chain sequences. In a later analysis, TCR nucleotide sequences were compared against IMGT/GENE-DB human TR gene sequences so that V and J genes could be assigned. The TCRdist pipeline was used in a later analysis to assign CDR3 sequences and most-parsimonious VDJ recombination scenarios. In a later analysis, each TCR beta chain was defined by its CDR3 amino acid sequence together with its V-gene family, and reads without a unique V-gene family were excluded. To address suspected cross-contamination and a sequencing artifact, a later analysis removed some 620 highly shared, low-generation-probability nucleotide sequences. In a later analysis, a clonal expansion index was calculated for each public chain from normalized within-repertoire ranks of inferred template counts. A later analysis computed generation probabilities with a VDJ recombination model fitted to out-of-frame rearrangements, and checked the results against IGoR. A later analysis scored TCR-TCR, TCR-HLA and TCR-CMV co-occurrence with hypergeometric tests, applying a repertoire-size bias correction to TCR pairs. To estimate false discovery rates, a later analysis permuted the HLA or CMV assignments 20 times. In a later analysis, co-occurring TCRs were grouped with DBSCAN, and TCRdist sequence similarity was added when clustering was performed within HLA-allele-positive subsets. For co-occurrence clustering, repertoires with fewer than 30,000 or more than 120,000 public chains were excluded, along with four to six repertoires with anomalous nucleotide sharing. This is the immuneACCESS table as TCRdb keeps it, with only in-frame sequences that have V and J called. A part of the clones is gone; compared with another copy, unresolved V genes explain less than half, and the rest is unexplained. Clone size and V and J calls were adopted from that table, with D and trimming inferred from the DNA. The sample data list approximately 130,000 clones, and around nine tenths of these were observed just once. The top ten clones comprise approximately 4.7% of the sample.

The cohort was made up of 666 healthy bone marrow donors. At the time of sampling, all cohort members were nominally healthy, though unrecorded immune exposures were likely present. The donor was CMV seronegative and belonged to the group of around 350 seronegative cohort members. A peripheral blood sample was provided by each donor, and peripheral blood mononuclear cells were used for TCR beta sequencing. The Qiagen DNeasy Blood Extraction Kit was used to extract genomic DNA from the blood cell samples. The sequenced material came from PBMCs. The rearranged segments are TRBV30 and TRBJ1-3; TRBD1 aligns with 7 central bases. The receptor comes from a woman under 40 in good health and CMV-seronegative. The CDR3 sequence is CAWSREGPWDSSGNTIYF. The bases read TGTGCCTGGAGTAGAGAGGGGCCGTGGGACAGCTCTGGAAACACCATATATTTT.